This TCR beta chain was identified during a study of CXCR3-negative and CXCR3-positive naive CD8 T cells. Whole-study context: Total TRB output reached 120 million to 150 million reads, about 1.5 +/- 0.3 million per library.

CDR1 SGDLS and CDR2 YYNGEE come from the germline V gene. The CDR3 extends over 14 amino acids. Notes on the study in general: Similar TRBV-TRBJ gene usage was seen in naive CXCR3-negative and CXCR3-positive cells, but not in memory cells. CXCR3-positive naive cells carried more hydrophobic TRB CDR3s than CXCR3-negative naive cells did. Post-cryopreservation CXCR3 expression was partly diminished, and the bulk of assays employed fresh PBMCs. High diversity, comparable across both naive subsets, contrasted with much lower diversity in memory CD8+ cells.

About this clonotype: Its matching antigen is unknown.

Researchers prepared the TRB cDNA libraries using 5' RACE with UMI labels. No DNA is given; TCRdb re-called the 5' RACE reads and lists each CDR3 protein once. The sample's table shows around 95,000 distinct CDR3 sequences. The chain is built from TRBV9 and TRBJ2-7. The material sequenced was naive CXCR3+ CD8+ T cells from blood. Subset noted: CD45RO-CCR7+CD27+CD95- naive CD8+ T cells expressing CXCR3 (TNR3+). The source is a human donor in good health. Some clones in this sample may be carry-over from other donors' samples. This CDR3 reads CASSVGDSPYEQYF.